The 8 T cell receptor beta chains listed next were all sequenced from one sample in a study of OX40 agonist ivuxolimab in advanced cancers. Assay used: immunoSEQ multiplex PCR; TCRdb lists only in-frame clones, some missing. The sample includes about 78,000 clones, about 80% of them seen just once. Sequencing was performed on CD4+ or CD8+ T cells sorted from blood, taken in a trial of the OX40 agonist ivuxolimab. All receptors derive from an adult with an advanced solid tumor such as melanoma, head and neck, liver or kidney cancer.

Only a few counts were recorded for this clone. The chain uses TRBV18 and TRBJ2-3; the D gene could be TRBD1 or TRBD2 (5 bases each). The CDR3 has 16 residues. Germline loops: CDR1 KGHSH, CDR2 LQKENI. Trimming removed 0 bases at V and 2 bases at J, with 12 bases between. In nucleotides, the CDR3 is TGTGCCAGCTCACCACCCGGGGCCCTCCTCACAGATACGCAGTATTTT. It specifies CASSPPGALLTDTQYF.

A single count supports this clone. The gene calls are TRBV11-2 and TRBJ1-4; perhaps TRBD1 as D (5 bases). CDR1 and CDR2 from the germline V gene are SGHAT and FQNNGV. There are 14 residues in the CDR3. Trimming took off 4 bases at V and 7 bases at J, with 13 bases between the two ends. CDR3 amino acids: CASSSEGRGEKLFF. The CDR3 nucleotides are TGTGCCAGCAGCTCGGAGGGGCGAGGTGAAAAACTGTTTTTT. Filled out from reference TRBV11-2 and TRBJ1-4, the complete variable domain reads EAGVAQSPRYKIIEKRQSVAFWCNPISGHATLYWYQQILGQGPKLLIQFQNNGVVDDSQLPKDRFSAERLKGVDSTLKIQPAKLEDSAVYLCASSSEGRGEKLFFGSGTQLSVL.

This chain links TRBV28 with TRBJ1-2, with 12 bases matching TRBD1. This CDR3 has 16 residues. J was trimmed by 5 bases and V by 6 bases; bases with no gene match: 10. Germline V gives CDR1 MDHEN, CDR2 SYDVKM. Here the CDR3 reads CASSKGGQGAAYGYTF. The CDR3 nucleotides are TGTGCCAGCAGCAAGGGGGGACAGGGGGCTGCATATGGCTACACCTTC.

This chain uses TRBV6-5 with TRBJ1-2; D ambiguous. Looked up from germline, CDR1 is MNHEY and CDR2 is SVGAGI. Trimming removed 6 bases from V and 0 bases from J, with 11 bases in between. The length of the CDR3 is 14 residues. The CDR3 DNA is TGTGCCAGCAGGAGGGAGTCCACTAACTATGGCTACACCTTC. Translating it yields CASRRESTNYGYTF.

The chain links TRBV28 to TRBJ2-7; 12 bases match TRBD2. Germline V lookup: CDR1 MDHEN, CDR2 SYDVKM. V shed 10 bases, J shed 4 bases, and the junction held 5 bases outside the gene matches. The CDR3 runs 13 residues. In DNA, the CDR3 is TGTGCCACACTAGCGGGAGGAGTTTACGAGCAGTACTTC. This codes for CATLAGGVYEQYF.

This chain links TRBV7-9 with TRBJ1-3, with D unresolved. The CDR3 length is 12 residues. Germline CDR1 is SEHNR and CDR2 is FQNEAQ (reference sequence). Trimming removed 8 bases from V and 2 bases from J, with 7 bases in between. This CDR3 reads CASGSPGNTIYF. CDR3 in DNA: TGTGCCAGCGGCAGCCCTGGAAACACCATATATTTT.

This clone came up a few times. The V call is TRBV19, the J call TRBJ1-4, with a tentative D call TRBD1 (5 bases). Germline CDR1 and CDR2: LNHDA and SQIVND (reference sequence). Trimming left V 6 bases short and J 8 bases short, with 16 bases between. The CDR3 sequence is 14 residues long. CDR3 residues: CASRPAGTREKLFF. CDR3 in DNA: TGTGCCAGTAGACCGGCAGGGACTCGAGAAAAACTGTTTTTT.

This clone was counted a few times. The chain recombines TRBV14 with TRBJ1-2; 9 positions match TRBD1. The germline V gene has CDR1 SGHDN and CDR2 FVKESK. The V and J ends lost 4 bases and 6 bases, in that order; junction bases with no gene match: 3. The CDR3 runs 13 residues. CDR3 bases: TGTGCCAGCAGCCTTCGGACAGGGGATGGCTACACCTTC. Protein sequence: CASSLRTGDGYTF.